Shown below are 20 T cell receptor beta chains from a single sample sequenced in a study. TCRdb called the RT-PCR reads again in MiXCR, with one record for every CDR3 protein. The table has about 680,000 distinct CDR3 sequences, over 12% seen once; the top ten hold just over 3.5%. Sample: memory CD4+ T cells from blood. These receptors came from a female donor in good health, serving as a healthy control.

The V and J genes are TRBV28 and TRBJ2-4, with D perhaps being TRBD1 or TRBD2 (5 bases each). The V gene's germline CDR1 is MDHEN and CDR2 SYDVKM. The CDR3 sequence is 13 residues long. V shed 8 bases and J shed 8 bases, with 16 bases lying between them. The CDR3, as DNA: TGTGCCAGCCATCCCAGGCCGGGGCACATTCAGTACTTC. Its protein is CASHPRPGHIQYF.

The V call is TRBV11-2, the J call TRBJ2-3, with 12 positions matching TRBD2. V lost 5 bases and J lost 7; bases outside the gene matches: 10. The CDR3 is 16 residues long. The V gene's germline CDR1 is SGHAT and CDR2 FQNNGV. CDR3 bases: TGTGCCAGCAGCCCGGTGGGTACTAGCGGGAGGCATACGCAGTATTTT. Its translation is CASSPVGTSGRHTQYF.

The V and J genes are TRBV25-1 and TRBJ2-7; TRBD1 aligns across 7 bases. This CDR3 has 14 residues. CDR1 and CDR2 (germline): MGHDK, SYGVNS. Trimming at V came to 6 bases and at J to 1 base, leaving 6 bases not matched to a gene. The CDR3 loop reads CASRLGQNSYEQYF. CDR3 coding DNA: TGTGCCAGCAGGTTGGGACAGAATTCCTACGAGCAGTACTTC.

The genes are TRBV18 and TRBJ2-3, with 9 bases identical to TRBD1. The junction had 5 bases not matched to a gene; V was cut back by 1 base and J by 3 bases. CDR3 length equals 16 residues. Germline V gene lookup returns CDR1 KGHSH and CDR2 LQKENI. In DNA, the CDR3 is TGTGCCAGCTCACCACGAGGGACAGGGAGTACAGATACGCAGTATTTT. It is translated as CASSPRGTGSTDTQYF. The full variable domain, its missing parts supplied by reference TRBV18 and TRBJ2-3, is NAGVMQNPRHLVRRRGQEARLRCSPMKGHSHVYWYRQLPEEGLKFMVYLQKENIIDESGMPKERFSAEFPKEGPSILRIQQVVRGDSAAYFCASSPRGTGSTDTQYFGPGTRLTVL.

This clonotype has more than one count but fewer than ten. This chain joins TRBV7-2 and TRBJ2-1; D may be TRBD1 (5 bases). Germline V gives CDR1 SGHTA, CDR2 FQGNSA. The CDR3 has 15 amino acids. V was shortened by 3 bases and J by 3 bases, with 12 bases between the two germline ends. As DNA, the CDR3 is TGTGCCAGCAGCTTGGGGCTTTACGGCTACAATGAGCAGTTCTTC. Protein sequence: CASSLGLYGYNEQFF.

This clonotype appeared a few times. The V gene is TRBV7-9, the J gene TRBJ1-4; maybe TRBD1 (6 bases). The CDR3 sequence is 15 residues long. The germline V and J ends were trimmed by 5 bases and 11 bases, with 21 bases remaining between them. Germline CDR1 and CDR2: SEHNR and FQNEAQ (reference sequence). For the CDR3, the DNA is TGTGCCAGCAGCCCCCCGGACAGCCTAATGAGGAAACTGTTTTTT. It encodes CASSPPDSLMRKLFF.

This chain links TRBV5-1 with TRBJ2-2, with D possibly being TRBD2 (6 bases). Trimming took off 4 bases at V and 3 bases at J, with 10 bases between the two ends. Germline V gene data show CDR1 as SGHRS and CDR2 as YFSETQ. This CDR3 is 14 amino acids long. CDR3 coding DNA: TGCGCCAGCAGCACCGGGACTGACACCGGGGAGCTGTTTTTT. Its translation: CASSTGTDTGELFF.

This clonotype occurred many times. This chain joins TRBV6-5 and TRBJ2-1; 9 bases are a match to TRBD2. Germline values: CDR1 MNHEY, CDR2 SVGAGI. This CDR3 is built from 15 residues. The J segment lost 7 bases and the V segment lost 6 bases, leaving 10 bases of the junction unmatched. CDR3 sequence: CASRMDSGRWNEQFF. DNA of the CDR3: TGTGCCAGCAGAATGGACAGCGGGAGGTGGAATGAGCAGTTCTTC.

The rearrangement joins TRBV6-1 to TRBJ2-7, with a weak D call TRBD1 (6 bases). Trimming cost V 10 bases and J 5 bases, with 15 bases left between them. In germline, CDR1 is MNHNS, CDR2 SASEGT. The CDR3 is 12 amino acids. CDR3: CANDRSFDEQYF. The CDR3 DNA reads TGTGCCAACGACAGGTCTTTCGACGAGCAGTACTTC.

The rearrangement links TRBV3-1 to TRBJ2-1, with D tentatively TRBD2 (6 bases). This CDR3 has 12 residues. The V and J ends lost 0 bases and 15 bases respectively, with 12 bases between them. Germline-derived CDR1 and CDR2 are LGHDT and YNNKEL (reference sequence). The CDR3 DNA is TGTGCCAGCAGCCAAGATACGGGAGACGCGTTCTTC. It specifies CASSQDTGDAFF.

The CDR3 loop is CSLGDSTDTQYF. The CDR3 DNA follows: TGCAGCCTAGGAGATAGCACAGATACGCAGTATTTT. The chain combines TRBV29-1 with TRBJ2-3; no clear D. CDR1 is SQVTM, CDR2 ANQGSEA, per germline. CDR3 length equals 12 residues. V was pared by 8 bases and J by 0 bases, with 9 bases between.

The sample holds many counts of this clonotype. The chain is built from TRBV12-3 or TRBV12-4 and TRBJ1-5; D unresolved. V was pared by 2 bases and J by 3 bases, with 11 bases between. CDR3 length equals 15 residues. The CDR3 region is CASSLYGQSNQPQHF. CDR3 coding DNA: TGTGCCAGCAGTTTATATGGCCAGTCCAATCAGCCCCAGCATTTT.

This clonotype occurred a few times. The rearrangement uses TRBV7-9 and TRBJ2-5, with 9 bases matching TRBD1. This CDR3 region has 13 residues. The germline gives CDR1 SEHNR, CDR2 FQNEAQ (reference sequence). In DNA, the CDR3 is TGTGCTACCCAGGGACAGGGAGGAGAGACCCAGTACTTC. This gives the protein CATQGQGGETQYF.

The chain combines TRBV7-6 with TRBJ2-7; TRBD1 is a possible D gene (5 bases). Germline V CDR1 and CDR2: SGHVS, FNYEAQ. Deletions cut 4 bases from V and 3 bases from J, with 16 bases between. This CDR3 comprises 15 residues. CDR3 nucleotide sequence: TGTGCCAGCAGCTCAGACCCAAGAAGGGGCTACGAGCAGTACTTC. Residues: CASSSDPRRGYEQYF.

This chain joins TRBV7-3 and TRBJ2-1, with 10 bases aligning to TRBD2. Germline V CDR1 and CDR2: SGHTA, FQGTGA. This CDR3 comprises 16 residues. Trimming cost V 6 bases and J 6 bases; bases outside gene matches: 11. CDR3 protein: CASSWSPGTSVNEQFF. CDR3 sequence (DNA): TGTGCCAGCAGTTGGAGTCCCGGGACTAGCGTCAATGAGCAGTTCTTC.

This clonotype was counted between two and nine times. This rearrangement joins TRBV28 to TRBJ2-3, with TRBD2 as a possible D gene (5 bases). The CDR3 loop spans 15 amino acids. CDR1 MDHEN and CDR2 SYDVKM come from the germline V gene. V dropped 5 bases and J dropped 0 bases, with 12 bases sitting between them. The CDR3 nucleotides read TGTGCCAGCAGTCCGCGGGTCTATAGCACAGATACGCAGTATTTT. This gives the protein CASSPRVYSTDTQYF.

The CDR3 DNA is TGTGCCAGCAGCCCGATGTTAGGGAACACTGAAGCTTTCTTT. This codes for CASSPMLGNTEAFF. The gene calls are TRBV12-3 or TRBV12-4 and TRBJ1-1; D ambiguous. V gave up 6 bases and J gave up 1 base, with 12 bases separating them. There are 14 residues in the CDR3.

V usage is TRBV9 and J usage is TRBJ2-2, with D uncertain. The CDR3 loop spans 14 amino acids. V dropped 0 bases and J dropped 1 base, with 4 bases sitting between them. In germline, CDR1 is SGDLS, CDR2 YYNGEE. For the CDR3, the DNA is TGTGCCAGCAGCGTAGTTGGGAACACCGGGGAGCTGTTTTTT. Translating gives CASSVVGNTGELFF.

The J gene is TRBJ2-3, the V gene TRBV5-4; D is perhaps TRBD1 or TRBD2 (5 bases each). From germline, CDR1 is SGHNT and CDR2 YYREEE (reference sequence). The CDR3 runs to 12 residues. The germline V and J ends were trimmed by 3 bases and 6 bases, with 8 bases remaining between them. CDR3 sequence (DNA): TGTGCCAGCAGCTGGGACGCGGATACGCAGTATTTT. Translated, it gives CASSWDADTQYF.

This clonotype was counted ten times or more. The chain carries TRBV7-9 and TRBJ1-2; D call uncertain. The germline gives CDR1 SEHNR, CDR2 FQNEAQ (reference sequence). V was shortened by 8 bases and J by 1 base, with 11 bases between the two germline ends. CDR3 size: 13 residues. CDR3 protein: CASGGRLNYGYTF. DNA of the CDR3: TGTGCCAGCGGCGGCAGACTTAACTATGGCTACACCTTC.